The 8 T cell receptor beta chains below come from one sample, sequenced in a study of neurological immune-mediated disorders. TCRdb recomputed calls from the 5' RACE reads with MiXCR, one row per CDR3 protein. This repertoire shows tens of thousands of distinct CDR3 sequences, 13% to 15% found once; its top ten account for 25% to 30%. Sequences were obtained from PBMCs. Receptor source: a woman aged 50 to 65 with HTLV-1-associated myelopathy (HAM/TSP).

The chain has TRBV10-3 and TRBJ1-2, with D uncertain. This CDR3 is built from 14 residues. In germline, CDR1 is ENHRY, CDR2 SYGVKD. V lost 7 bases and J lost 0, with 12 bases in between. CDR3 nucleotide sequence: TGTGCCATCACTGCATGGGTTCCTAACTATGGCTACACCTTC. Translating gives CAITAWVPNYGYTF.

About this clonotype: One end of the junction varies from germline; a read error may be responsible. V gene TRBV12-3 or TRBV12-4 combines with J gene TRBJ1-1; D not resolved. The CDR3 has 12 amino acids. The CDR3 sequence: CASGLPGTEAFF. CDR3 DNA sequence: TGTGCCAGCGGTTTGCCGGGCACTGAAGCTTTCTTT.

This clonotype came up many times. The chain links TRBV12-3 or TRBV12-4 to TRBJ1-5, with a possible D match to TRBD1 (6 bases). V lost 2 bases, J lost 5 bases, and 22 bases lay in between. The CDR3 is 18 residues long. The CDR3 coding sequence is TGTGCCAGCAGTTTAAGCCCCAGAGAGACAGGTACGGATCAGCCCCAGCATTTT. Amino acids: CASSLSPRETGTDQPQHF.

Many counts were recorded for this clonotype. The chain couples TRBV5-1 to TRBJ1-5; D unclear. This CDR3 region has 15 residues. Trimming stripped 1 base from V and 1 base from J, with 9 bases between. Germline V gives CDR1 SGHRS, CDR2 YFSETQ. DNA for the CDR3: TGCGCCAGCAGCTTGACGCCGGGCAGCAATCAGCCCCAGCATTTT. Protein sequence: CASSLTPGSNQPQHF.

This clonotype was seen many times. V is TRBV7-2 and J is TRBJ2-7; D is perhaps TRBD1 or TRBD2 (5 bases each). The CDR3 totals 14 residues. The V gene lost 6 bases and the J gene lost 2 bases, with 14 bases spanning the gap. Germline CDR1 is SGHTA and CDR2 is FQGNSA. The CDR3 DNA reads TGTGCCAGCAGTTCCGGGACGATCCCCTACGAGCAGTACTTC. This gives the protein CASSSGTIPYEQYF.

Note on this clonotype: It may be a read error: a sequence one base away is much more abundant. The CDR3 here is CASSFGQGYCYEQYF. Written as DNA, the CDR3 is TGTGCCAGCAGCTTTGGACAGGGATACTGTTACGAGCAGTACTTC. The gene calls are TRBV11-2 and TRBJ2-7; 8 nucleotides line up with TRBD1. Per the germline V gene, CDR1 is SGHAT and CDR2 is FQNNGV. This CDR3 is 15 amino acids long. V shed 3 bases, J shed 4 bases, and the junction held 8 bases outside the gene matches.

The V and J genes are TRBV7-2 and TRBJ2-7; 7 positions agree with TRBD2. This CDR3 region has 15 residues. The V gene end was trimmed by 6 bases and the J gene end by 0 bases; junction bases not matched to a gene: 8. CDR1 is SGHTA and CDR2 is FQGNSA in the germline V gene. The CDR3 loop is CASSYGGSLSYEQYF. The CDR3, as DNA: TGTGCCAGCAGTTACGGGGGGTCCCTCTCCTACGAGCAGTACTTC.

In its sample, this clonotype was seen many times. The chain's CDR3 is CASSRGQGLGEQYF. The CDR3 coding sequence is TGTGCCAGCAGCCGCGGACAGGGGCTAGGGGAGCAGTACTTC. The chain uses TRBV14 and TRBJ2-7; 9 bases agree with TRBD1. The germline CDR1 and CDR2 sequences are SGHDN and FVKESK. The CDR3 has 14 amino acids. After removal of 4 bases from V and 7 bases from J, the junction contained 8 bases not matched to a gene.